This T cell receptor (beta chain) was sequenced for a study of OX40 agonist ivuxolimab in advanced cancers. In the study overall: Each patient was given ivuxolimab into a vein every 2 weeks, at 0.01 to 10 mg/kg.

The germline V gene has CDR1 KGHSH and CDR2 LQKENI. The CDR3 is 14 amino acids. Assay used: immunoSEQ multiplex PCR; TCRdb lists only in-frame clones, some missing. There are tens of thousands of clones in the sample; around four fifths occur only once, and 0.6% to 0.8% lies in the top ten. Sequenced here: CD4+ or CD8+ T cells sorted from blood, sampled in a trial of the OX40 agonist ivuxolimab. This chain links TRBV18 with TRBJ2-5; possible D gene TRBD1, 5 bases. The better agreement between TRBJ2-7 and the DNA end casts doubt on the J call. The sequence derives from an adult with an advanced solid tumor such as melanoma, head and neck, liver or kidney cancer. The CDR3 region is CASSPRTLTYEQYF. The CDR3 DNA reads as TGTGCCAGCTCACCTCGGACATTGACCTACGAGCAGTACTTC.